This T cell receptor (beta chain) was recorded in a study of T-cell reconstitution after alpha-beta-depleted transplantation in children. Losses at the gene ends were 7 bases for V and 0 bases for J; bases not matched to a gene: 6. This CDR3 spans 16 amino acids. CDR1 is ENHRY and CDR2 is SYGVKD in the germline V gene. Library preparation (for TCRbeta) was performed with unique molecular identifiers. TCRdb independently ran MiXCR on the PCR reads; one entry per CDR3 protein. The data show 440,000 or so distinct CDR3 sequences, roughly 44% seen once. This clonotype has at least ten counts. The antigen is not known. The study's findings and limits: TCRbeta diversity was high at day 60 in some patients (a result of surviving recipient T cells and thymic progenitors). Most T-cell counts and diversity one year after the transplant came from T cells that were newly produced.

The starting material was PBMCs, obtained before TCRalphabeta/CD19-depleted stem cell transplant. The gene calls are TRBV10-3 and TRBJ2-3; TRBD2 aligns across 11 bases. This sequence originates from a girl aged 2-10 years with aplastic anemia, due to receive a stem cell transplant. CDR3 residues: CAIKGTSGPSTDTQYF. The CDR3 coding sequence is TGTGCCATCAAAGGGACTAGCGGCCCGAGCACAGATACGCAGTATTTT.